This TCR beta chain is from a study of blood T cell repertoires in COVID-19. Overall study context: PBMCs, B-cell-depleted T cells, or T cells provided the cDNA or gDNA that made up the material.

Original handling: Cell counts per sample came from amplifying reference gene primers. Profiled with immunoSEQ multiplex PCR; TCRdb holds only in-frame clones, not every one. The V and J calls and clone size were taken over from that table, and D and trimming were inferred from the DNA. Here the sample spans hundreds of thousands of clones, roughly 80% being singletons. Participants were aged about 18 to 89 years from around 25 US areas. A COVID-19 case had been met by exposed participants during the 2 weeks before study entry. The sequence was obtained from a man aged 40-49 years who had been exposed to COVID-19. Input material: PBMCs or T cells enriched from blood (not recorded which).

The CDR3 DNA is TGTGCCAGCCTGGGCAGGACGAACACCGGGGAGCTGTTTTTT. Encoded protein: CASLGRTNTGELFF. V is TRBV4-2 and J is TRBJ2-2; no reliable D call. This CDR3 has 14 amino acids. CDR1 LGHNA and CDR2 YNFKEQ come from the germline V gene. The V and J ends lost 8 bases and 0 bases respectively, with 10 bases between them.